Each of the 3 T cell receptor beta chains below was sequenced from the same sample in a study of blood T cell repertoires in COVID-19. Repertoires were generated with immunoSEQ multiplex PCR, while TCRdb's copy carries only in-frame clones and drops some. The data contain about 100,000 clones, over 75% of them singletons. The sequencing input was peripheral blood. The source is a woman older than 75 with acute or convalescent COVID-19.

The rearrangement links TRBV6-2 or TRBV6-3 to TRBJ1-2; D unresolved. Germline loops: CDR1 MNHEY, CDR2 SVGEGT. Trimming took off 2 bases at V and 8 bases at J, with 15 bases between the two ends. The CDR3 runs 14 residues. The CDR3 protein is CASSYGRGLNGYTF. In nucleotides, the CDR3 is TGTGCCAGCAGTTACGGTCGGGGTCTCAACGGCTACACCTTC.

The chain links TRBV9 to TRBJ1-5, with 7 bases matching TRBD1. This CDR3 has 15 residues. The V and J ends lost 3 bases and 6 bases, in that order; junction bases with no gene match: 9. CDR1 is SGDLS, CDR2 YYNGEE, per germline. The CDR3 protein is CASSGQGGWGQPQHF. As DNA, the CDR3 is TGTGCCAGCAGCGGTCAAGGGGGCTGGGGTCAGCCCCAGCATTTT.

The chain uses TRBV5-1 and TRBJ2-5; 11 bases map to TRBD2. CDR1 is SGHRS, CDR2 YFSETQ, per germline. With 0 bases clipped from V and 5 bases from J, the junction kept 3 bases outside the gene matches. The CDR3 runs 15 residues. The CDR3 nucleotides are TGCGCCAGCAGCTTGGACCCTAGCGGGGGGGAGACCCAGTACTTC. It specifies CASSLDPSGGETQYF.